This T cell receptor beta chain was found in a study of cytomegalovirus exposure and HLA in healthy donors. Whole-study context: The study placed around 80% of its approximately 360 genotyped donors in the Caucasian-associated ancestry cluster. The study's findings and limits: The investigators catalogued some 160 TCR beta chains as cytomegalovirus-associated. V segments that were indistinguishable, TRBV6-2 and TRBV6-3 among them, were omitted from analysis.

The germline V gene encodes CDR1 MNHNY and CDR2 SVGAGI (reference sequence). The germline V and J ends were trimmed by 7 bases and 4 bases, with 8 bases remaining between them. This CDR3 is built from 12 residues. This PCR relied on a set of 60 Vbeta primers and 13 Jbeta primers. Measured with immunoSEQ multiplex PCR; TCRdb has only the in-frame clones, and not every one. The sample comprises approximately 220,000 clones, just over 75% of which are singletons, and approximately 0.6% rests with the top ten. At collection, donors were nominally healthy, but unrecorded immune exposures were probable. A word on this clone: Its matching antigen is unknown.

The chain couples TRBV6-6 to TRBJ1-3; D unclear. Sequenced sample: PBMCs. This receptor was identified in a man younger than 30 in good health and CMV-seronegative. This chain's CDR3 is CASTREGNTIYF. The CDR3 bases are TGTGCCAGCACTCGGGAAGGAAACACCATATATTTT.